There are a few counts of the clone carrying this TCR beta chain. This specimen comes from a study of blood T cells in healthy people across ages. The CDR3 length is 18 residues. Germline CDR1 is MGHDK and CDR2 is SYGVNS. V was clipped by 4 bases and J by 0 bases; unmatched bases: 8. PCR was performed a second time for about 6 to 12 cycles using a sample-barcoded 5' primer and a J-beta primer mix. TCRdb re-derived calls from the 5' RACE reads in MiXCR, one entry per CDR3 protein. Of roughly 700,000 distinct CDR3 sequences listed, 20% to 25% were seen once; the top ten hold more than 7.5%. A further study also used this sample, focusing on T cells of mothers and their children. As that study records: In each mother, TCR beta CDR3 reads exceeded 9.5 million; in each child, they numbered around 3 million. Versus unrelated pairs, overlap was slightly higher in related mother-child pairs, without reaching significance.

The rearrangement links TRBV25-1 to TRBJ2-6, with 8 bases identical to TRBD1. The specimen sequenced was blood. The TCR comes from a boy younger than 18 in good health. In DNA form, the CDR3 reads TGTGCCAGCAGTGGGGACAGGAGGATTGGCTCTGGGGCCAACGTCCTGACTTTC. It encodes CASSGDRRIGSGANVLTF.